This T cell receptor beta chain was sequenced in a study of T cell responses to AZD1222 COVID-19 vaccine. Repertoires were generated with immunoSEQ multiplex PCR, while TCRdb's copy carries only in-frame clones and drops some. The sample records about 140,000 clones, about nine tenths being singletons. The CDR3 consists of 17 residues. Trimming took 6 bases from V and 6 from J, leaving 24 bases between them. Germline CDR1 reads MNHEY; CDR2 reads SMNVEV (reference sequence). The sequence was obtained from an adult in good health. This specimen was peripheral blood, taken on day 0 of AZD1222 vaccination. The chain has TRBV27 and TRBJ2-1; D is possibly TRBD1 (5 bases). The CDR3 region is CASRGQGYRRPINEQFF. DNA of the CDR3: TGTGCCAGCAGGGGCCAGGGCTACCGACGTCCGATCAATGAGCAGTTCTTC.